The rows below give T cell receptor beta chains drawn from one sample of a study of T-cell reconstitution after alpha-beta-depleted transplantation in children. TCRdb itself ran the PCR reads through MiXCR, one entry per CDR3 protein. The data hold approximately 200,000 distinct CDR3 sequences, with about 14% observed a single time. The source was PBMCs from the stem cell graft donor, collected from the stem cell graft. Every receptor here comes from a human donor who donated a stem cell graft to a child with acute lymphoblastic leukemia. Both conserved end residues are part of each CDR3. A D gene is named only where the DNA matches it firmly. Some rows have no size entry. The others give once, few or many, or a class for an expanded clone.

v_call: TRBV29-1
j_call: TRBJ2-7
cdr3_length: 17
clone_size: NA
d_call: TRBD2
cdr3_aa: CSVRTGLAGRAGYEQYF
cdr3_nt: TGCAGCGTGCGTACGGGACTAGCGGGGCGGGCCGGGTACGAGCAGTACTTC

v_call: TRBV25-1
j_call: TRBJ2-5
cdr3_length: 13
clone_size: many
d_call: NA
cdr3_aa: CASRSSAQETQYF
cdr3_nt: TGTGCCAGCAGATCTAGCGCCCAAGAGACCCAGTACTTC

v_call: TRBV29-1
j_call: TRBJ1-1
cdr3_length: 15
clone_size: many
d_call: NA
cdr3_aa: CSVSPDTEEGTEAFF
cdr3_nt: TGCAGCGTGAGCCCTGATACAGAAGAGGGGACTGAAGCTTTCTTT

v_call: TRBV18
j_call: TRBJ2-3
cdr3_length: 17
clone_size: many
d_call: TRBD1
cdr3_aa: CASSRLGTGGTRTTQYF
cdr3_nt: TGTGCCAGCTCACGCCTCGGGACAGGGGGAACTCGAACTACGCAGTATTTT

v_call: TRBV3-1
j_call: TRBJ1-4
cdr3_length: 15
clone_size: many
d_call: TRBD1
cdr3_aa: CASSQNPGTDEKLFF
cdr3_nt: TGTGCCAGCAGCCAAAACCCCGGGACAGATGAAAAACTGTTTTTT

v_call: TRBV5-1
j_call: TRBJ2-7
cdr3_length: 17
clone_size: many
d_call: TRBD2
cdr3_aa: CASSYYTGTSGTYEQYF
cdr3_nt: TGCGCCAGCAGCTACTACACCGGGACTAGCGGTACCTACGAGCAGTACTTC

v_call: TRBV5-1
j_call: TRBJ2-1
cdr3_length: 17
clone_size: many
d_call: NA
cdr3_aa: CASSSLPGLGLGEEQFF
cdr3_nt: TGCGCCAGCAGCTCCCTACCGGGACTTGGCTTGGGGGAGGAGCAGTTCTTC

v_call: TRBV11-1
j_call: TRBJ2-1
cdr3_length: 18
clone_size: many
d_call: TRBD2
cdr3_aa: CASSLPPRLAGVRAEQFF
cdr3_nt: TGTGCCAGCAGCTTACCTCCCCGTCTAGCGGGAGTCCGCGCTGAGCAGTTCTTC

v_call: TRBV5-6
j_call: TRBJ2-1
cdr3_length: 15
clone_size: many
d_call: NA
cdr3_aa: CASSLVPGKYNEQFF
cdr3_nt: TGTGCCAGCAGCTTGGTTCCGGGGAAATACAATGAGCAGTTCTTC

v_call: TRBV29-1
j_call: TRBJ2-6
cdr3_length: 14
clone_size: many
d_call: NA
cdr3_aa: CSVSEISGANVLTF
cdr3_nt: TGCAGCGTTAGCGAGATCTCTGGGGCCAACGTCCTGACTTTC

v_call: TRBV3-1
j_call: TRBJ2-3
cdr3_length: 19
clone_size: once
d_call: NA
cdr3_aa: CATSQHVPGTPTGTDTQYF
cdr3_nt: TGTGCCACCTCCCAACATGTCCCCGGGACCCCCACCGGCACAGATACGCAGTATTTT

v_call: TRBV27
j_call: TRBJ1-2
cdr3_length: 13
clone_size: NA
d_call: TRBD1
cdr3_aa: CASKQGLHYGYTF
cdr3_nt: TGTGCCAGCAAACAGGGGCTCCACTATGGCTACACCTTC

v_call: TRBV5-1
j_call: TRBJ1-4
cdr3_length: 15
clone_size: many
d_call: TRBD1
cdr3_aa: CASSSRTGEYEKLFF
cdr3_nt: TGCGCCAGCAGCTCTCGGACAGGGGAGTATGAAAAACTGTTTTTT

v_call: TRBV6-1
j_call: TRBJ2-1
cdr3_length: 15
clone_size: once
d_call: TRBD2
cdr3_aa: CASRPGTSGNNEQFF
cdr3_nt: TGTGCCAGCAGGCCCGGGACTAGCGGGAACAATGAGCAGTTCTTC

v_call: TRBV12-3/TRBV12-4
j_call: TRBJ2-3
cdr3_length: 17
clone_size: many
d_call: NA
cdr3_aa: CASSLGRVSTETDTQYF
cdr3_nt: TGTGCCAGCAGTTTGGGGCGGGTTTCTACGGAGACAGATACGCAGTATTTT

v_call: TRBV12-3/TRBV12-4
j_call: TRBJ1-2
cdr3_length: 13
clone_size: many
d_call: NA
cdr3_aa: CASTYLGDYGYTF
cdr3_nt: TGTGCCAGCACCTACCTTGGCGACTATGGCTACACCTTC

v_call: TRBV4-2
j_call: TRBJ2-5
cdr3_length: 13
clone_size: NA
d_call: NA
cdr3_aa: CASSPAPLETQYF
cdr3_nt: TGTGCCAGCAGCCCCGCGCCTCTCGAGACCCAGTACTTC

v_call: TRBV10-3
j_call: TRBJ2-2
cdr3_length: 14
clone_size: few
d_call: NA
cdr3_aa: CAISREGNTGELFF
cdr3_nt: TGTGCCATCAGTCGGGAAGGGAACACCGGGGAGCTGTTTTTT

v_call: TRBV20-1
j_call: TRBJ1-1
cdr3_length: 13
clone_size: NA
d_call: NA
cdr3_aa: CSARGGENTEAFF
cdr3_nt: TGCAGTGCTAGAGGGGGGGAGAACACTGAAGCTTTCTTT

v_call: TRBV5-5
j_call: TRBJ2-1
cdr3_length: 14
clone_size: many
d_call: NA
cdr3_aa: CASSLEGVYNEQFF
cdr3_nt: TGTGCCAGCAGCTTGGAGGGAGTATACAATGAGCAGTTCTTC

v_call: TRBV12-3/TRBV12-4
j_call: TRBJ1-6
cdr3_length: 15
clone_size: few
d_call: NA
cdr3_aa: CASSIFGGSHSPLHF
cdr3_nt: TGTGCCAGCAGTATTTTTGGGGGTAGCCACTCACCCCTCCACTTT

v_call: TRBV7-2
j_call: TRBJ2-7
cdr3_length: 15
clone_size: many
d_call: TRBD2
cdr3_aa: CASSFGLAGSYEQYF
cdr3_nt: TGTGCCAGCAGTTTTGGGCTAGCGGGGTCCTACGAGCAGTACTTC

v_call: TRBV20-1
j_call: TRBJ1-4
cdr3_length: 15
clone_size: many
d_call: NA
cdr3_aa: CSARDLGSRNEKLFF
cdr3_nt: TGCAGTGCTAGAGATTTAGGAAGCAGAAATGAAAAACTGTTTTTT

v_call: TRBV5-1
j_call: TRBJ1-3
cdr3_length: 15
clone_size: many
d_call: NA
cdr3_aa: CASSLASGSGNTIYF
cdr3_nt: TGCGCCAGCAGCTTAGCGAGTGGATCTGGAAACACCATATATTTT

v_call: TRBV30
j_call: TRBJ1-1
cdr3_length: 15
clone_size: few
d_call: NA
cdr3_aa: CAWRPPRSWNTEAFF
cdr3_nt: TGTGCCTGGAGGCCCCCCCGGTCCTGGAACACTGAAGCTTTCTTT

v_call: TRBV19
j_call: TRBJ1-1
cdr3_length: 13
clone_size: NA
d_call: NA
cdr3_aa: CASKLREGAEAFF
cdr3_nt: TGTGCCAGTAAGTTGAGGGAGGGCGCTGAAGCTTTCTTT

v_call: TRBV7-9
j_call: TRBJ1-1
cdr3_length: 16
clone_size: NA
d_call: TRBD1
cdr3_aa: CASSEGTGGSDTEAFF
cdr3_nt: TGTGCCAGCAGCGAAGGGACAGGGGGCTCGGACACTGAAGCTTTCTTT

v_call: TRBV10-3
j_call: TRBJ2-7
cdr3_length: 14
clone_size: many
d_call: TRBD1
cdr3_aa: CAISAGGRLEEQYF
cdr3_nt: TGTGCCATCAGTGCAGGGGGCCGGTTGGAGGAGCAGTACTTC

v_call: TRBV20-1
j_call: TRBJ2-3
cdr3_length: 13
clone_size: many
d_call: NA
cdr3_aa: CSAREGRTDTQYF
cdr3_nt: TGCAGTGCTAGAGAGGGGAGAACAGATACGCAGTATTTT

v_call: TRBV24-1
j_call: TRBJ1-1
cdr3_length: 13
clone_size: many
d_call: NA
cdr3_aa: CATSDPGAAEAFF
cdr3_nt: TGTGCCACCAGTGACCCAGGGGCGGCTGAAGCTTTCTTT

v_call: TRBV18
j_call: TRBJ2-4
cdr3_length: 15
clone_size: few
d_call: TRBD2
cdr3_aa: CASSPPGEGLNIQYF
cdr3_nt: TGTGCCAGCTCACCACCGGGGGAGGGCCTAAACATTCAGTACTTC

v_call: TRBV29-1
j_call: TRBJ2-4
cdr3_length: 12
clone_size: NA
d_call: NA
cdr3_aa: CSVGLRGATQYF
cdr3_nt: TGCAGCGTTGGGCTTCGGGGGGCGACTCAGTACTTC

v_call: TRBV27
j_call: TRBJ1-6
cdr3_length: 14
clone_size: many
d_call: NA
cdr3_aa: CASSLWSYNSPLHF
cdr3_nt: TGTGCCAGCAGTTTGTGGTCCTATAATTCACCCCTCCACTTT

v_call: TRBV7-8
j_call: TRBJ2-7
cdr3_length: 15
clone_size: NA
d_call: NA
cdr3_aa: CASSPQVTRSYEQYF
cdr3_nt: TGTGCCAGCAGCCCCCAAGTTACTAGGTCCTACGAGCAGTACTTC

v_call: TRBV5-6
j_call: TRBJ2-7
cdr3_length: 15
clone_size: many
d_call: TRBD1
cdr3_aa: CASSSVDRDQYEQYF
cdr3_nt: TGTGCCAGCAGCTCCGTAGACAGGGACCAATACGAGCAGTACTTC

v_call: TRBV20-1
j_call: TRBJ1-6
cdr3_length: 15
clone_size: many
d_call: TRBD1
cdr3_aa: CSARGTGGQDSPLHF
cdr3_nt: TGCAGTGCTAGAGGGACAGGGGGCCAGGATTCACCCCTCCACTTT

v_call: TRBV10-3
j_call: TRBJ2-7
cdr3_length: 12
clone_size: many
d_call: NA
cdr3_aa: CAIRAGTYEQYF
cdr3_nt: TGTGCCATCAGAGCCGGGACCTACGAGCAGTACTTC

v_call: TRBV13
j_call: TRBJ2-5
cdr3_length: 13
clone_size: NA
d_call: TRBD2
cdr3_aa: CASSLFGGETQYF
cdr3_nt: TGTGCCAGCAGCCTATTCGGGGGGGAGACCCAGTACTTC

v_call: TRBV3-1
j_call: TRBJ2-3
cdr3_length: 15
clone_size: many
d_call: NA
cdr3_aa: CASSPDLTPTDTQYF
cdr3_nt: TGTGCCAGCAGTCCCGATTTGACTCCCACAGATACGCAGTATTTT

v_call: TRBV5-1
j_call: TRBJ1-1
cdr3_length: 13
clone_size: many
d_call: NA
cdr3_aa: CASSLVGAGEAFF
cdr3_nt: TGCGCCAGCAGCTTGGTGGGGGCCGGTGAAGCTTTCTTT

v_call: TRBV27
j_call: TRBJ1-1
cdr3_length: 14
clone_size: many
d_call: NA
cdr3_aa: CASNPTGPRTEAFF
cdr3_nt: TGTGCCAGCAACCCAACAGGGCCGAGAACTGAAGCTTTCTTT

v_call: TRBV11-3
j_call: TRBJ2-7
cdr3_length: 16
clone_size: many
d_call: NA
cdr3_aa: CASSLDPGRITREQYF
cdr3_nt: TGTGCCAGCAGCTTAGATCCGGGACGCATAACGCGGGAGCAGTACTTC

v_call: TRBV28
j_call: TRBJ2-1
cdr3_length: 14
clone_size: many
d_call: TRBD2
cdr3_aa: CASSWGGSANEQFF
cdr3_nt: TGTGCCAGCAGTTGGGGCGGGAGTGCGAATGAGCAGTTCTTC

v_call: TRBV5-1
j_call: TRBJ1-1
cdr3_length: 13
clone_size: many
d_call: TRBD1
cdr3_aa: CASSVDRNNEAFF
cdr3_nt: TGCGCCAGCAGCGTGGACAGGAATAATGAAGCTTTCTTT

v_call: TRBV5-6
j_call: TRBJ1-2
cdr3_length: 15
clone_size: few
d_call: NA
cdr3_aa: CASASVGPGPRGYTF
cdr3_nt: TGTGCCAGCGCCTCCGTGGGTCCGGGGCCTCGGGGCTACACCTTC

v_call: TRBV20-1
j_call: TRBJ2-4
cdr3_length: 17
clone_size: few
d_call: TRBD2
cdr3_aa: CCAPRLASQLPLNIQYF
cdr3_nt: TGCTGTGCTCCCCGACTAGCGTCCCAACTTCCCCTAAACATTCAGTACTTC

v_call: TRBV12-3/TRBV12-4
j_call: TRBJ2-1
cdr3_length: 12
clone_size: few
d_call: TRBD1
cdr3_aa: CAGSSGGNEQFF
cdr3_nt: TGTGCCGGCTCCTCAGGGGGCAATGAGCAGTTCTTC

v_call: TRBV20-1
j_call: TRBJ2-5
cdr3_length: 13
clone_size: many
d_call: NA
cdr3_aa: CSATTTAAETQYF
cdr3_nt: TGCAGTGCCACTACAACAGCCGCGGAGACCCAGTACTTC

v_call: TRBV4-1
j_call: TRBJ1-6
cdr3_length: 18
clone_size: NA
d_call: NA
cdr3_aa: CASNPGTRRSSYNSPLHF
cdr3_nt: TGCGCCAGCAACCCCGGGACACGGAGGAGCTCCTATAATTCACCCCTCCACTTT

v_call: TRBV2
j_call: TRBJ2-1
cdr3_length: 13
clone_size: NA
d_call: NA
cdr3_aa: CASQRELRNEQFF
cdr3_nt: TGTGCCAGCCAACGGGAGTTGAGGAATGAGCAGTTCTTC

v_call: TRBV19
j_call: TRBJ1-5
cdr3_length: 20
clone_size: many
d_call: TRBD1
cdr3_aa: CASSILLVSDRSDSNQPQHF
cdr3_nt: TGTGCCAGTAGTATACTCCTTGTTTCGGACAGGAGCGATAGCAATCAGCCCCAGCATTTT

v_call: TRBV7-9
j_call: TRBJ1-1
cdr3_length: 17
clone_size: many
d_call: TRBD1
cdr3_aa: CASSTTNRGLVNTEAFF
cdr3_nt: TGTGCCAGCAGCACAACAAACAGGGGATTAGTGAACACTGAAGCTTTCTTT